The present T cell receptor beta chain was sequenced within a study of spatial heterogeneity in lung cancer. The wider study: Beta-chain sequences consistently outnumbered alpha-chain sequences in detection. The study found that TCR transcript counts in tumor regions correlated strongly with a matched bulk RNA-seq T cell module score. Study observations and caveats: Mutation counts in tumors were tracked by counts of expanded intratumoral alpha and beta TCRs.

The presence of a unique molecular identifier marked each TCR cDNA molecule. MiXCR, run by TCRdb on the 5' RACE reads, gives a single entry per CDR3 protein. Of fewer than 15,000 distinct CDR3 sequences in the sample, about 6% were seen once. This CDR3 comprises 14 residues. V dropped 6 bases and J dropped 6 bases, with 18 bases sitting between them. From germline, CDR1 is MDHEN and CDR2 SYDVKM. By sample share, this clonotype is large (0.1 to 1%). The antigen is not known. Time point noted: sample taken at primary tumor resection. Patients with untreated early-stage non-small cell lung cancer, numbering 72, were the donors.

The sequencing used lung tumor tissue, collected at surgery. The chain joins TRBV28 to TRBJ2-7, with a weak D call TRBD1 (6 bases). This TCR derives from a female donor with early-stage non-small cell lung cancer. CDR3 coding DNA: TGTGCCAGCAGAGAAACAGGGATCCCTGGCGAGCAGTACTTC. Protein: CASRETGIPGEQYF.